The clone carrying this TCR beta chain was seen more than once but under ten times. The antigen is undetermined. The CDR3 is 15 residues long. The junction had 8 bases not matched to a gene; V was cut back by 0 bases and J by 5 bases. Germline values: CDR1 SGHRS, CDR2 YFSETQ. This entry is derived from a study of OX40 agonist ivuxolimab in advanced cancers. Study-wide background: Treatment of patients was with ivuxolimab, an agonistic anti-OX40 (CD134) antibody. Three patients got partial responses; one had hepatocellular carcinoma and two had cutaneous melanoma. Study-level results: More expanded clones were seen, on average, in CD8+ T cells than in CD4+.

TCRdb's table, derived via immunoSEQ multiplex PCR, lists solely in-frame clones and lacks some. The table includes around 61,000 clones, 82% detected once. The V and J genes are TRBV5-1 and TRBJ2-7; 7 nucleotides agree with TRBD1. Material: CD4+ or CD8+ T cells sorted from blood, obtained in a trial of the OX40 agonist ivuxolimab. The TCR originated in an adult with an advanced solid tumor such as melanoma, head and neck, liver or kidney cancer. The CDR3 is CASSLASGQRNEQYF. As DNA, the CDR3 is TGCGCCAGCAGCTTGGCTTCGGGACAGAGAAACGAGCAGTACTTC.